The source of this TCR beta chain is a study of CD8 T cells in Susac syndrome. It was with random hexamers that roughly 0.45 to 1 ug RNA was reverse transcribed. In TCRdb, the immunoSEQ multiplex PCR reads were re-called with MiXCR into one record per CDR3 protein. Here the sample spans around 280,000 distinct CDR3 sequences, around 83% being singletons. From blood CD8+ and CD4+ T cells, the TCR beta chain was sequenced. TEMRA cells were FACS-enriched, and CD8+ and CD4+ T cells were isolated negatively. Sequences were obtained from CD8+ T cells from PBMCs. This clonotype was sampled from a human donor with multiple sclerosis.

The DNA of the CDR3 is TGCGCCATACAGGGTAAAACTGAAGCTTTCTTT. Its translation is CAIQGKTEAFF. The V call is TRBV23-1, the J call TRBJ1-1; perhaps TRBD1 as D (6 bases). TRBV23-1 is an ORF for which the function is uncertain. This CDR3 has 11 residues. Trimming cost V 10 bases and J 5 bases, with 11 bases left between them.